This entry describes one T cell receptor (beta chain). Its binding antigen is unknown. Base qualities are not provided; no much larger clone lies one nucleotide away. Genomic DNA was extracted with the Qiagen DNeasy kit from unsorted PBMCs and from negatively selected CD4+ and CD8+ fractions. TCR beta CDR3 regions were subjected to amplification by immunoSEQ multiplex PCR with primers that anneal to V and J segments. A synthetic immune receptor repertoire was used to minimize amplification bias, and any residual bias was removed computationally once sequencing was done. The authors processed their data as follows. Repertoire diversity was quantified as the Shannon entropy index using custom Python scripts. Unsorted, CD4+ and CD8+ repertoires were analyzed separately, except in combined analyses where CD4+ and CD8+ sequences were merged in silico. Clonal expansion was defined as a frequency increase of at least 2-fold after treatment compared with C1D1, and clones undetected at baseline were assigned a pseudocount of 0.5. Clones with 0 or 1 copy at C1D1 were classified as singleton clones, and clones with 2 or more copies were classified as non-singleton clones. By matching protein sequences in sorted samples from the same patient, clones expanded in unsorted samples were annotated as CD4+, CD8+ or unknown. Diversity changes from C1D1 to C4D1 were tested in paired samples using Wilcoxon tests. As stored in TCRdb, this immuneACCESS dataset retains in-frame rearrangements with V and J assigned. A fraction of the clones does not appear; measured against another copy, unresolved V genes explain less than half of the discrepancy, and the remainder lacks a known reason. The V and J calls and clone size come from that table; D and trimming were worked out from the DNA. Within this sample are fewer than 90,000 clones, with roughly 89% of them counted one time only. Roughly 21% of the sample is held by the ten biggest clonotypes.

This entry belongs to a study of PD-1 blockade in classical Hodgkin lymphoma (dated by TCRdb to about 2020). With regard to the full study: Nivolumab dosing was 3 mg/kg intravenously every 2 weeks, continuing until either disease progression or unacceptable toxicity. A peripheral blood immune signature of response to PD-1 blockade in classical Hodgkin lymphoma was defined using TCR beta sequencing and CyTOF.

Overall study outcomes, separate from this receptor: Patients starting nivolumab less than 1 year after ASCT had lower diversity and were excluded from later analyses to avoid confounding by immune reconstitution. By C4D1, a significant rise was seen in CD4+ TCR diversity but not in CD8+ TCR diversity (p=0.0027 vs p=0.16), and the rise was most apparent among complete responders (p=0.02). Trial patients with a complete response had baseline diversity similar to that of newly diagnosed patients, while partial responders and progressors had significantly lower diversity. Baseline TCR diversity was reported as lower in newly diagnosed patients than in healthy donors, and lower still in relapsed/refractory patients. The study covered only a single clinical trial cohort, and the causes of the repertoire differences, possibly disease activity or prior therapy, were still not defined.

The sample's time point label, decoded: cycle 1 day 1 (C1D1), immediately before nivolumab initiation. Relapse after autologous stem cell transplantation had occurred in all trial patients, and cohorts A, B and C were distinguished by prior brentuximab vedotin exposure. The trial cohort was composed of around 60 patients with relapsed/refractory classical Hodgkin lymphoma, for whom complete response, partial response or progressive disease was recorded as best overall response. Trial patients were treated with single-agent nivolumab in the multi-cohort phase II CheckMate 205 trial. An independent review committee assessed best overall response by applying the 2007 International Working Group response criteria. Trial PBMCs were obtained immediately prior to nivolumab initiation (C1D1) and on therapy at cycle 2 day 1 and cycle 4 day 1. Peripheral blood was collected in 8 mL Vacutainer Cell Preparation Tubes, from which PBMCs were isolated by centrifugation and then cryopreserved.

Source: peripheral blood mononuclear cells (PBMCs), taken at baseline. This TCR came from a human donor with classical Hodgkin lymphoma.

The nucleotide sequence is given as TGTGCCAGCAGCTTAACCCCGGGTAGCGGGACCTACAATGAGCAGTTCTTC. This is translated as CASSLTPGSGTYNEQFF. Recombination connected TRBV11-2 to TRBJ2-1; the central 8 bases match TRBD2. After removal of 2 bases from V and 2 bases from J, the junction retains 8 bases not matched to a gene. CDR3 length: 17 amino acids, cysteine to phenylalanine. Only CDR3 DNA remains: 51 bases, in frame from the first base. CDR1 and CDR2 are drawn from the germline V gene: SGHAT, FQNNGV.